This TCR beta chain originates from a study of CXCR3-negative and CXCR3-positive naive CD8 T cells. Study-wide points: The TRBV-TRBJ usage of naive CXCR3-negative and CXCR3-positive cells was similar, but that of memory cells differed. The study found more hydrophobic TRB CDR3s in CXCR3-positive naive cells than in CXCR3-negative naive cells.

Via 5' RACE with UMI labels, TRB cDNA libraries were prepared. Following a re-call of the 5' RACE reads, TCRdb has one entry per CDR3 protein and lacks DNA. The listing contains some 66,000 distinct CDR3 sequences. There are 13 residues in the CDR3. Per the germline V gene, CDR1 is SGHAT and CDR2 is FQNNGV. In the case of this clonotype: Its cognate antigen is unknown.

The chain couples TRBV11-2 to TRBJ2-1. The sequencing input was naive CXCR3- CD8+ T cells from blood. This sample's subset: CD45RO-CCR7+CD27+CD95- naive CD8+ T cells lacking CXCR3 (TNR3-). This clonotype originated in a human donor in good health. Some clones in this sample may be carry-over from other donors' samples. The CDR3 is CASSLGDYNEQFF. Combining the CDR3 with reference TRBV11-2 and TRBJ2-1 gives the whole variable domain EAGVAQSPRYKIIEKRQSVAFWCNPISGHATLYWYQQILGQGPKLLIQFQNNGVVDDSQLPKDRFSAERLKGVDSTLKIQPAKLEDSAVYLCASSLGDYNEQFFGPGTRLTVL.